This TCR beta chain is from a study of blood T cells in healthy people across ages. Turning to the study itself: Template switching recovered approximately one barcoded beta molecule for every two T cells. Whole-study results and caveats: Observed TCR beta diversity per million T cells went down as age went up. This fall followed a roughly linear course with age. Calculation of diversity from one million T cells yielded estimates considered to be underestimates.

This clonotype was detected many times. Its antigen is not identified. For the second PCR, which ran for about 7 to 11 cycles, a sample-barcoded 5' primer and a J-beta primer mix were used. In TCRdb, the 5' RACE reads were re-called with MiXCR into one record per CDR3 protein. Of over 600,000 distinct CDR3 sequences listed, 56% are singletons. Trimming removed 6 bases from V and 5 bases from J, with 10 bases in between. Germline V gene data show CDR1 as ENHRY and CDR2 as SYGVKD. The CDR3 sequence is 12 residues long. This chain joins TRBV10-3 and TRBJ2-5, with D hard to call. The sequencing input was blood. The clonotype was recovered from a man aged 35 to 55 in good health. The CDR3 DNA reads TGTGCCATCAGAGATGGCTTGGAGACCCAGTACTTC. This translates into CAIRDGLETQYF.